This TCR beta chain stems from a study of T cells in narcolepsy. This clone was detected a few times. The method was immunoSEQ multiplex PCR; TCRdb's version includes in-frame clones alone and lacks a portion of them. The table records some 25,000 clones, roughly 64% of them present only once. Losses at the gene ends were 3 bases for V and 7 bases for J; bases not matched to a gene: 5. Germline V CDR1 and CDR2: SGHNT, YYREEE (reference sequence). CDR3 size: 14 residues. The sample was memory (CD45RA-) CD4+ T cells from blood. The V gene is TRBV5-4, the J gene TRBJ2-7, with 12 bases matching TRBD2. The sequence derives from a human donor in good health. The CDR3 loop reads CASSYLAGGSEQYF. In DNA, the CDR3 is TGTGCCAGCAGCTACCTAGCGGGGGGGAGTGAGCAGTACTTC.